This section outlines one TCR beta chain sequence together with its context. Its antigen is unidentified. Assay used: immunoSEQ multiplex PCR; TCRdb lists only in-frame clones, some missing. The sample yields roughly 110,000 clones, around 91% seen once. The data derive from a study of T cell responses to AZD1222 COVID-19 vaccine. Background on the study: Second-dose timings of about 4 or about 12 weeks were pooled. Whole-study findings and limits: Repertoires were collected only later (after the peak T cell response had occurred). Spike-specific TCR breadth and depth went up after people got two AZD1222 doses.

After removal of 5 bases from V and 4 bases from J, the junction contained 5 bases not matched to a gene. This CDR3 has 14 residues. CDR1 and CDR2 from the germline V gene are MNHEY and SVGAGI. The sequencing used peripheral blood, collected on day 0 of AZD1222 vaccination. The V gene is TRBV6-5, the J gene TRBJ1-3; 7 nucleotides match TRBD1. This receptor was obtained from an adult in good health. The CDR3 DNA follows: TGTGCCAGCAGTCCCGGGACAGTAGGAAACACCATATATTTT. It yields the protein CASSPGTVGNTIYF.